This is a list of T cell receptor beta chains from one sample in a study of blood T cell repertoires in COVID-19. Produced via immunoSEQ multiplex PCR; TCRdb's table is partial and in-frame only. The data show roughly 20,000 clones, approximately 93% seen once. The sample comprised peripheral blood. The receptors here all came from a woman in her 50s with active COVID-19. The CDR3 runs from the conserved cysteine through the conserved F or W. The D gene is left open where the match is weak. For some rows the clone size is stated as once, few or many, or as a class when expanded; others skip it.

D: .
J: TRBJ2-2
size: .
V: TRBV28
length: 13
CDR3: CASTKAATGELFF
DNA: TGTGCCAGCACCAAGGCAGCGACCGGGGAGCTGTTTTTT

D: TRBD2
J: TRBJ2-3
size: .
V: TRBV9
length: 16
CDR3: CASSAGTSGYTDTQYF
DNA: TGTGCCAGCAGCGCCGGGACTAGCGGGTACACAGATACGCAGTATTTT

D: .
J: TRBJ1-5
size: .
V: TRBV3-1/TRBV3-2
length: 13
CDR3: CASSQDFRQPQHF
DNA: TGTGCCAGCAGCCAAGATTTTCGTCAGCCCCAGCATTTT

D: TRBD1
J: TRBJ1-1
size: .
V: TRBV6-2/TRBV6-3
length: 15
CDR3: CASSYATGEFPEAFF
DNA: TGTGCCAGCAGTTACGCGACAGGGGAGTTCCCTGAAGCTTTCTTT

D: .
J: TRBJ1-2
size: once
V: TRBV3-1/TRBV3-2
length: 16
CDR3: CASSQDEGTHYTGYTF
DNA: TGTGCCAGCAGCCAAGATGAGGGCACCCACTATACTGGCTACACCTTC

D: .
J: TRBJ2-2
size: .
V: TRBV9
length: 14
CDR3: CASSGDTGTGELFF
DNA: TGTGCCAGCAGCGGGGATACAGGGACCGGGGAGCTGTTTTTT

D: .
J: TRBJ1-5
size: .
V: TRBV7-9
length: 15
CDR3: CASSPGTGNNQPQHF
DNA: TGTGCCAGCAGCCCTGGCACAGGGAACAATCAGCCCCAGCATTTT

D: .
J: TRBJ1-2
size: .
V: TRBV7-9
length: 13
CDR3: CASSPVTNYGYTF
DNA: TGTGCCAGCAGCCCGGTCACTAACTATGGCTACACCTTC

D: .
J: TRBJ2-2
size: .
V: TRBV28
length: 12
CDR3: CSVGENTGELFF
DNA: TGCAGCGTTGGAGAAAACACCGGGGAGCTGTTTTTT

D: TRBD2
J: TRBJ2-2
size: .
V: TRBV15
length: 15
CDR3: CATSGGRVDAGELFF
DNA: TGTGCCACCAGCGGTGGGAGGGTGGACGCCGGGGAGCTGTTTTTT